What follows are 30 T cell receptor beta chains derived from one specimen sequenced in a study of blood T cells in healthy people across ages. A J-beta primer mix and a sample-barcoded 5' primer were used in a second PCR of roughly 7 to 12 cycles. TCRdb passed the 5' RACE reads through MiXCR, listing each CDR3 protein once. The top ten clones hold 5.5% to 8% of a sample with roughly 1,300,000 distinct CDR3 sequences, roughly 59% of them seen once. Sequenced input: blood. The receptors stem from a man between 18 and 29 years old in good health.

V gene TRBV6-5 combines with J gene TRBJ2-5, with 9 bases that match TRBD2. The CDR3 is 14 amino acids. J lost 12 bases, V lost 6 bases, and 14 bases had no gene match. CDR1 is MNHEY, CDR2 SVGAGI, per germline. Here the CDR3 DNA reads TGTGCCAGCAGACGCGGGACTAGCCCGTTGGGGGAGTACTTC. It is translated as CASRRGTSPLGEYF.

V is TRBV7-9 and J is TRBJ1-1; D uncertain. The ends were cut back, 3 bases at V and 8 bases at J, with 10 bases in the middle. The CDR3 loop spans 12 amino acids. The germline V gene has CDR1 SEHNR and CDR2 FQNEAQ (reference sequence). This chain's CDR3 is CASSFLRPEAFF. The CDR3, as DNA: TGTGCCAGCAGCTTCCTCCGGCCCGAAGCTTTCTTT.

This clonotype was seen more than once but under ten times. The chain recombines TRBV4-1 with TRBJ1-2; TRBD1 agrees at 8 bases. The V gene end was trimmed by 0 bases and the J gene end by 4 bases; junction bases not matched to a gene: 4. Germline V CDR1 and CDR2: MGHRA, YSYEKL. The CDR3 consists of 15 residues. The CDR3 region is CASSQDLGTGYGYTF. Written as DNA, the CDR3 is TGCGCCAGCAGCCAAGATCTCGGGACAGGCTATGGCTACACCTTC.

This clonotype was picked up a small number of times. The V and J genes are TRBV7-2 and TRBJ2-3; weak D call: TRBD2 (6 bases). V shed 2 bases and J shed 3 bases, with 12 bases lying between them. The CDR3 runs 15 residues. Germline lookup yields CDR1 SGHTA and CDR2 FQGNSA. CDR3 amino acids: CASSLSWEVTDTQYF. The CDR3 nucleotides are TGTGCCAGCAGCTTATCATGGGAGGTAACAGATACGCAGTATTTT.

The CDR3 reads CASSFIGKDEQYF. The CDR3 DNA reads TGTGCCAGCAGCTTTATCGGGAAGGACGAGCAGTACTTC. The genes are TRBV7-9 and TRBJ2-7; D is perhaps TRBD2 (5 bases). The ends were cut back, 3 bases at V and 5 bases at J, with 11 bases in the middle. Germline lookup yields CDR1 SEHNR and CDR2 FQNEAQ (reference sequence). This CDR3 region has 13 residues. Full variable domain (rest looked up from reference TRBV7-9 and TRBJ2-7): DTGVSQNPRHKITKRGQNVTFRCDPISEHNRLYWYRQTLGQGPEFLTYFQNEAQLEKSRLLSDRFSAERPKGSFSTLEIQRTEQGDSAMYLCASSFIGKDEQYFGPGTRLTVT.

The chain has TRBV13 and TRBJ2-5; 9 bases align to TRBD2. The germline V gene encodes CDR1 PRHDT and CDR2 FYEKMQ (reference sequence). V trimming: 2 bases; J trimming: 11 bases; junction bases outside the gene matches: 12. CDR3 size: 15 residues. The DNA of the CDR3 is TGTGCCAGCAGCTTAACCGCCGGGACTAGCAATGGGCAGTACTTC. It translates to CASSLTAGTSNGQYF.

This clonotype was counted only a few times. The chain is built from TRBV29-1 and TRBJ2-7; 7 nucleotides agree with TRBD2. V lost 4 bases, J lost 3 bases, and 3 bases stayed unmatched. Germline V gene data show CDR1 as SQVTM and CDR2 as ANQGSEA. This CDR3 spans 12 amino acids. In nucleotides, the CDR3 is TGCAGCGTTGGGGGAGGGAACTACGAGCAGTACTTC. Its translation is CSVGGGNYEQYF.

CDR3: CASGLTGTGGGGAKNIQYF. The CDR3 nucleotides read TGCGCCAGCGGACTGACCGGGACAGGGGGCGGGGGGGCCAAAAACATTCAGTACTTC. This chain connects TRBV4-1 to TRBJ2-4, with 12 bases lining up with TRBD1. V lost 8 bases and J lost 1; bases outside the gene matches: 15. The CDR3 extends over 19 amino acids. CDR1 and CDR2 (germline): MGHRA, YSYEKL.

The chain employs TRBV4-1 and TRBJ2-5; D may be TRBD1 (6 bases). Trimming left V 3 bases short and J 2 bases short, with 10 bases between. CDR1 is MGHRA, CDR2 YSYEKL, per germline. The CDR3 extends over 14 amino acids. The CDR3 here is CASSHGQSQETQYF. DNA for the CDR3: TGCGCCAGCAGCCACGGACAGTCACAAGAGACCCAGTACTTC.

This clonotype was recorded a few times. This chain joins TRBV29-1 and TRBJ2-7; D gene ambiguous. Germline V gene lookup returns CDR1 SQVTM and CDR2 ANQGSEA. Trimming pared 4 bases from V and 0 bases from J, leaving 22 bases between. This CDR3 contains 17 residues. Written as DNA, the CDR3 is TGCAGCGTTGTTGAACGGCTGGCCAGGAGCTACTCCTACGAGCAGTACTTC. As protein: CSVVERLARSYSYEQYF.

Concerning this clonotype: Relative to the germline gene, one junction end is altered; a read error may explain this. The rearrangement uses TRBV5-4 and TRBJ2-1, with D uncertain. Germline assignment: CDR1 SGHNT and CDR2 YYREEE (reference sequence). The CDR3 is 12 amino acids. The CDR3 loop is CANSTETEEQFF. The CDR3, as DNA: TGTGCCAACAGCACCGAGACGGAGGAGCAGTTCTTC.

The chain combines TRBV5-1 with TRBJ2-3; no firm D call. Germline CDR1 SGHRS, CDR2 YFSETQ. CDR3 size: 13 residues. Trimming removed 0 bases at V and 4 bases at J, with 6 bases between. CDR3 in DNA: TGCGCCAGCAGCTTGGTCATCTCAGATACGCAGTATTTT. Residues: CASSLVISDTQYF.

There are a few counts of this clonotype. V gene TRBV25-1 combines with J gene TRBJ2-7; 8 bases fit TRBD2. This CDR3 has 14 amino acids. The V gene end was trimmed by 4 bases and the J gene end by 2 bases; junction bases not matched to a gene: 4. Germline CDR1 MGHDK, CDR2 SYGVNS. CDR3 protein: CASSVGTRTYEQYF. The CDR3 DNA is TGTGCCAGCAGTGTCGGGACTAGGACCTACGAGCAGTACTTC.

On this clonotype itself: The junction does not match germline at one end; this may be a read error. CDR3 nucleotides: TGTGACAGCAGACCTAACACCGGGGAGTTGTTTTTT. Residues: CDSRPNTGELFF. The V call is TRBV12-3 or TRBV12-4, the J call TRBJ2-2, with D possibly being TRBD2 (5 bases). This CDR3 region has 12 residues.

The V call is TRBV11-2, the J call TRBJ2-1; 11 positions agree with TRBD2. V was pared by 4 bases and J by 9 bases, with 8 bases of the junction left unmatched. The CDR3 length is 15 residues. Germline CDR1 and CDR2: SGHAT and FQNNGV. CDR3 residues: CASSSASGRLGEQFF. DNA for the CDR3: TGTGCCAGCAGCTCGGCTAGCGGGAGGTTGGGTGAGCAGTTCTTC.

The J gene is TRBJ2-3, the V gene TRBV29-1; perhaps TRBD1 as D (7 bases). Germline V gene data show CDR1 as SQVTM and CDR2 as ANQGSEA. Deletions cut 6 bases from V and 0 bases from J, with 19 bases between. The CDR3 length is 16 residues. CDR3 nucleotides: TGCAGCGTCACCGGGACAGAGCGGGCTAGCACAGATACGCAGTATTTT. Amino acid sequence: CSVTGTERASTDTQYF.

This chain uses TRBV20-1 with TRBJ2-1, with TRBD1 as a possible D gene (5 bases). In germline, CDR1 is DFQATT, CDR2 SNEGSKA (reference sequence). CDR3 size: 15 residues. V was clipped by 3 bases and J by 4 bases, with 16 bases between them. The CDR3 nucleotides read TGCAGTGCTAGGTCCAGACAGATATCATACAATGAGCAGTTCTTC. Its translation is CSARSRQISYNEQFF.

This clonotype has just a few counts. The chain is built from TRBV9 and TRBJ2-3; the match to TRBD2 covers 9 bases. The length of the CDR3 is 15 residues. V was clipped by 3 bases and J by 1 base; unmatched bases: 3. The V gene's germline CDR1 is SGDLS and CDR2 YYNGEE. The CDR3 is CASSATSGGTDTQYF. For the CDR3, the DNA is TGTGCCAGCAGCGCGACTAGCGGTGGCACAGATACGCAGTATTTT.

The gene calls are TRBV27 and TRBJ2-7; D is perhaps TRBD2 (7 bases). The germline CDR1 and CDR2 sequences are MNHEY and SMNVEV (reference sequence). V lost 5 bases to trimming and J lost 4 bases, with 24 bases between them. There are 17 residues in the CDR3. The CDR3 nucleotides are TGTGCCAGCAGTGGTGGAATAAACGGGGGGCCCCTTTACGAGCAGTACTTC. It codes for CASSGGINGGPLYEQYF.

This clonotype was seen only once. V and J are TRBV14 and TRBJ1-2; D not certain. V lost 0 bases to trimming and J lost 4 bases, with 12 bases between them. Per germline, CDR1 SGHDN and CDR2 FVKESK. The CDR3 loop spans 15 amino acids. In nucleotides, the CDR3 is TGTGCCAGCAGCCAAGAGAAGGCCCGTCGCTATGGCTACACCTTC. As protein: CASSQEKARRYGYTF. Looking up the rest from reference TRBV14 and TRBJ1-2 gives the full variable domain: EAGVTQFPSHSVIEKGQTVTLRCDPISGHDNLYWYRRVMGKEIKFLLHFVKESKQDESGMPNNRFLAERTGGTYSTLKVQPAELEDSGVYFCASSQEKARRYGYTFGSGTRLTVV.

This chain joins TRBV3-1 and TRBJ2-7, with D perhaps matching TRBD1 (5 bases). The V end lost 2 bases, the J end lost 0 bases, and 17 bases lay between the germline ends. Germline-derived CDR1 and CDR2 are LGHDT and YNNKEL (reference sequence). CDR3 size: 17 residues. The chain's CDR3 is CASSQPDSLLFSYEQYF. Written as DNA, the CDR3 is TGTGCCAGCAGCCAACCAGACAGTCTTCTATTCTCCTACGAGCAGTACTTC.

CDR3 protein: CASSQETVQARGQYF. CDR3 in DNA: TGCGCCAGCAGCCAGGAAACCGTACAGGCAAGGGGGCAGTATTTT. This sequence joins TRBV4-3 and TRBJ2-3; possibly TRBD1 for D (5 bases). Germline-derived CDR1 and CDR2 are LGHNA and YSLEER. Trimming removed 3 bases at V and 11 bases at J, with 21 bases between. CDR3 length: 15 residues.

The J gene is TRBJ2-1, the V gene TRBV6-2 or TRBV6-3, with 7 bases identical to TRBD2. J lost 6 bases, V lost 10 bases, and 21 bases had no gene match. Per the germline V gene, CDR1 is MNHEY and CDR2 is SVGEGT. This CDR3 spans 17 amino acids. This chain's CDR3 is CATSPVAGRVSSNEQFF. DNA of the CDR3: TGTGCCACCTCCCCGGTGGCAGGGAGGGTTTCGTCCAATGAGCAGTTCTTC.

V is TRBV20-1 and J is TRBJ1-5; 9 nucleotides line up with TRBD1. Germline V gene data show CDR1 as DFQATT and CDR2 as SNEGSKA (reference sequence). There are 14 residues in the CDR3. The junction had 10 bases not matched to a gene; V was cut back by 5 bases and J by 8 bases. The chain's CDR3 is CSAPRQGVSEPQHF. The CDR3 DNA follows: TGCAGTGCTCCCCGACAGGGGGTATCCGAGCCCCAGCATTTT.

V usage is TRBV5-1 and J usage is TRBJ2-1, with D unclear. Germline values: CDR1 SGHRS, CDR2 YFSETQ. V dropped 3 bases and J dropped 0 bases, with 10 bases sitting between them. This CDR3 is built from 15 residues. The CDR3 is CASSSTQNSYNEQFF. CDR3 in DNA: TGCGCCAGCAGCTCTACGCAGAACTCCTACAATGAGCAGTTCTTC.

V usage is TRBV6-5 and J usage is TRBJ2-7; TRBD2 aligns across 7 bases. The germline CDR1 and CDR2 sequences are MNHEY and SVGAGI. This CDR3 region has 11 residues. For the CDR3, the DNA is TGTGCTACGGAGCGGGATTACGAGCAGTACTTC. Amino acid sequence: CATERDYEQYF.

This clonotype came up a few times. The chain links TRBV6-1 to TRBJ2-3, with 8 bases lining up with TRBD1. This CDR3 is 15 amino acids long. In germline, CDR1 is MNHNS, CDR2 SASEGT. The junction had 5 bases not matched to a gene; V was cut back by 4 bases and J by 2 bases. CDR3 sequence (DNA): TGTGCCAGCAGTGGTACCAGGGGGCACACAGATACGCAGTATTTT. This codes for CASSGTRGHTDTQYF.

The genes are TRBV27 and TRBJ2-1; TRBD2 matches at 7 bases. Losses at the gene ends were 1 base for V and 0 bases for J; bases not matched to a gene: 6. This CDR3 has 17 residues. Per the germline V gene, CDR1 is MNHEY and CDR2 is SMNVEV (reference sequence). The CDR3, as DNA: TGTGCCAGCAGTTTATACGGCGGGGGAAGCTCCTACAATGAGCAGTTCTTC. Translating gives CASSLYGGGSSYNEQFF.

This clonotype appeared many times. Germline and junction disagree at one end, which may indicate a read error. The chain is built from TRBV27 and TRBJ2-7; the D gene is possibly TRBD1 (5 bases). The CDR3 covers 13 residues. Germline loops: CDR1 MNHEY, CDR2 SMNVEV (reference sequence). The CDR3 nucleotides read TGCGCCAGCAGCTTACAGGTTTCCTACGAGCAGTACTTC. As protein: CASSLQVSYEQYF.

This chain joins TRBV20-1 and TRBJ2-7, with TRBD2 matching 9 bases. The CDR3 length is 14 residues. J gave up 0 bases and V 5 bases, and 5 bases lay outside the gene matches. Germline assignment: CDR1 DFQATT and CDR2 SNEGSKA (reference sequence). Here the CDR3 reads CSAAGSGSSYEQYF. CDR3 DNA: TGCAGTGCTGCAGGTAGCGGGAGCTCCTACGAGCAGTACTTC.